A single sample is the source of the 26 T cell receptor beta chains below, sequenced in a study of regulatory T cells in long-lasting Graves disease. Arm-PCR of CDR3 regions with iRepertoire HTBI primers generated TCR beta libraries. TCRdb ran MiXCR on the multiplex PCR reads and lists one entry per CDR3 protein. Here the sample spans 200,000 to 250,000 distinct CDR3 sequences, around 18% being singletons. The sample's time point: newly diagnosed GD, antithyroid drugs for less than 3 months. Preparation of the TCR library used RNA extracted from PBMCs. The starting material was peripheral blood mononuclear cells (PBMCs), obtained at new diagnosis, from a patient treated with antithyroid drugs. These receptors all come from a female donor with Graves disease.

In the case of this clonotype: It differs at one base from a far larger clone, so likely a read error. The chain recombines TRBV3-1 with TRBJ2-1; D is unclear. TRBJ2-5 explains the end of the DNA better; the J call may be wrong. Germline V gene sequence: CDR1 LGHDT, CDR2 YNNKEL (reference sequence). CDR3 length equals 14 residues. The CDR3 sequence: CASSQDLIAETQYF. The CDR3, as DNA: TGTGCCAGCAGCCAAGATCTGATCGCCGAGACCCAGTACTTC.

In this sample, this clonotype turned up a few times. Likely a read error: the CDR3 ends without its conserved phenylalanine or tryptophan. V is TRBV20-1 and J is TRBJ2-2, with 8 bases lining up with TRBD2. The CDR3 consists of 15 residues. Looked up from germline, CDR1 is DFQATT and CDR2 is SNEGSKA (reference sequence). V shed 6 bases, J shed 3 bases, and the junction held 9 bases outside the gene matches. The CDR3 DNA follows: TGCAGTGCCCTTACTAGCGGAGTTTACACCGGGGAGCTGTTTTCT. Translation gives CSALTSGVYTGELFS.

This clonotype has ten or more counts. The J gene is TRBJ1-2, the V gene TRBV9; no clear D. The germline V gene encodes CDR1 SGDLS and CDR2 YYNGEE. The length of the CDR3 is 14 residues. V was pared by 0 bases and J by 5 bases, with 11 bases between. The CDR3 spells CASSVGGAWYGYTF. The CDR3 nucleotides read TGTGCCAGCAGCGTAGGGGGAGCTTGGTATGGCTACACCTTC.

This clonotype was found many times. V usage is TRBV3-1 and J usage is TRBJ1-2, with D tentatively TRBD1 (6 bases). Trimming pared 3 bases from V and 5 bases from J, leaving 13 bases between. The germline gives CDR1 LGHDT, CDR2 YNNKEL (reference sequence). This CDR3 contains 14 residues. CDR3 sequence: CASSHWGGGYGYTF. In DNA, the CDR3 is TGTGCCAGCAGCCATTGGGGGGGCGGGTATGGCTACACCTTC.

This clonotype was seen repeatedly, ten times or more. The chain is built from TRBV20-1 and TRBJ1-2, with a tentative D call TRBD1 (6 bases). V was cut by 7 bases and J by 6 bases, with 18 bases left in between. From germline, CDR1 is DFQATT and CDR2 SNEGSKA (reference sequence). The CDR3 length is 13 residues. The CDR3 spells CSVQSGVFHGYTF. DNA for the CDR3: TGCAGTGTTCAATCAGGGGTTTTCCATGGCTACACCTTC.

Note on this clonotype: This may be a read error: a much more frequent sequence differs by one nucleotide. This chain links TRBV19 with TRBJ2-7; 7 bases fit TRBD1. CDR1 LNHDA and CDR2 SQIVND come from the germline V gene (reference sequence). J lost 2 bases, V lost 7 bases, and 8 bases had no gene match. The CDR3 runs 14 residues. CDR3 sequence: CASTTGQGAYEQYF. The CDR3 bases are TGTGCCAGTACCACCGGGCAGGGGGCCTACGAGCAGTACTTC.

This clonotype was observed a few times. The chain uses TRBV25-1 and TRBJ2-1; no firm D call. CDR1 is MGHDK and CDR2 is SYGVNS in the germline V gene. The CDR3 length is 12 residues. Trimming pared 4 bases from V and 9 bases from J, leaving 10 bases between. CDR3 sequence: CASSALVSEQFF. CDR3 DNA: TGTGCCAGCAGTGCCCTGGTGAGTGAGCAGTTCTTC. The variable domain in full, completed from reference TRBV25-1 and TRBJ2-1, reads EADIYQTPRYLVIGTGKKITLECSQTMGHDKMYWYQQDPGMELHLIHYSYGVNSTEKGDLSSESTVSRIRTEHFPLTLESARPSHTSQYLCASSALVSEQFFGPGTRLTVL.

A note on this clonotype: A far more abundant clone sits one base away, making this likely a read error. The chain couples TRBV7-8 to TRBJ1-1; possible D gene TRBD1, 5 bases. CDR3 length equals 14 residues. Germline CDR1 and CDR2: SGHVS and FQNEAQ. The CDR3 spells CASSLAAGGIEAFF. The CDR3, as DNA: TGTGCCAGCAGTTTAGCGGCGGGGGGAATTGAAGCTTTCTTT.

DNA for the CDR3: TGTGCCAGCAGTTGGGGCACCGATAATTCACCCCTCCACTTT. Amino acids: CASSWGTDNSPLHF. This chain links TRBV12-3 or TRBV12-4 with TRBJ1-6; possibly TRBD1 for D (5 bases). V lost 4 bases and J lost 5, with 9 bases in between. This CDR3 is built from 14 residues.

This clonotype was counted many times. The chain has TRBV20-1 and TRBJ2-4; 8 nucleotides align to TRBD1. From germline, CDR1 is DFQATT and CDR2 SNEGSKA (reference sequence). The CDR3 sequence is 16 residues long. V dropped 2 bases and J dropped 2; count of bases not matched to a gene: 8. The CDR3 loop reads CSARPGTGWPKNIQYF. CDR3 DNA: TGCAGTGCTAGACCCGGGACAGGATGGCCCAAAAACATTCAGTACTTC.

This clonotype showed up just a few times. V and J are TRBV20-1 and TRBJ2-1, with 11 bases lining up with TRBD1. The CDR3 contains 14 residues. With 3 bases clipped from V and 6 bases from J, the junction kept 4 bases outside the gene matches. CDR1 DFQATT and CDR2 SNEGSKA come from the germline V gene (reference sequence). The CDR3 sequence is CSARDGTGGNEQFF. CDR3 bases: TGCAGTGCTAGGGACGGGACAGGGGGCAATGAGCAGTTCTTC.

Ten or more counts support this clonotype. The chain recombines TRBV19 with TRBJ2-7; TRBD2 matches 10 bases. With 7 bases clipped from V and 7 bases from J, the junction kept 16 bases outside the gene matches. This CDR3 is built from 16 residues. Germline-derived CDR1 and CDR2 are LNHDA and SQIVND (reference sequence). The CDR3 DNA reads TGTGCCAGTACCCCAAAGGGGCTAGCGGGAGCGAATGAGCAGTACTTC. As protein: CASTPKGLAGANEQYF.

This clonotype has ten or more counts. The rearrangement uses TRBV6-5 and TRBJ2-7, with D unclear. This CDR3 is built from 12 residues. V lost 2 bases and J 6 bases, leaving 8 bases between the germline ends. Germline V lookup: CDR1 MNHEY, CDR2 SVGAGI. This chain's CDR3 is CASSYRLGEQYF. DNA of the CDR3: TGTGCCAGCAGTTACCGCTTGGGCGAGCAGTACTTC.

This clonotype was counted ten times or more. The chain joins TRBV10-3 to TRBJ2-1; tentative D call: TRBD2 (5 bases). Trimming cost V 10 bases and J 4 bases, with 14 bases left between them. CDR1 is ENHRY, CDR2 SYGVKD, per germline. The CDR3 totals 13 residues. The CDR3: CATHGNFYNEQFF. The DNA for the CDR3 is TGTGCCACGCACGGGAACTTTTACAATGAGCAGTTCTTC.

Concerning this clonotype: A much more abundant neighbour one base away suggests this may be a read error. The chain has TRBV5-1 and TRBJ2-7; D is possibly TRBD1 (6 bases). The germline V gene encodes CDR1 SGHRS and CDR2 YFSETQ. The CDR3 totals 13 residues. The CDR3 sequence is CTSSLGARDEQYF. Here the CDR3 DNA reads TGCACCAGCAGCTTGGGGGCGAGAGACGAGCAGTACTTC.

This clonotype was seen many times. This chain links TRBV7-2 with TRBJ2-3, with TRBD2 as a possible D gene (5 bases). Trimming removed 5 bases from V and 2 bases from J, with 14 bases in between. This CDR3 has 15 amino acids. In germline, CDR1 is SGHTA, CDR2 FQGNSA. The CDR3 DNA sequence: TGTGCCAGCAGCCTCACCGGGAATCCCACAGATACGCAGTATTTT. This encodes CASSLTGNPTDTQYF.

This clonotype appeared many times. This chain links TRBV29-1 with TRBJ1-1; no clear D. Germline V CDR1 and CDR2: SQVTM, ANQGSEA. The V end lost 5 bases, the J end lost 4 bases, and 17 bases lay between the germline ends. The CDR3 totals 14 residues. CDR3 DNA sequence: TGCAGCGTTCGGTTGTTGGGCAGAGGCACTGAAGCTTTCTTT. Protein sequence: CSVRLLGRGTEAFF.

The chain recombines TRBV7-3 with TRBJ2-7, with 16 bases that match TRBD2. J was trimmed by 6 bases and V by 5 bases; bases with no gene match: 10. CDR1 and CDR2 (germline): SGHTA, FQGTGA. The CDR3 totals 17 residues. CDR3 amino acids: CASSQGLAGGPWGEQYF. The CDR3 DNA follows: TGTGCCAGCAGCCAGGGACTAGCGGGAGGGCCCTGGGGCGAGCAGTACTTC.

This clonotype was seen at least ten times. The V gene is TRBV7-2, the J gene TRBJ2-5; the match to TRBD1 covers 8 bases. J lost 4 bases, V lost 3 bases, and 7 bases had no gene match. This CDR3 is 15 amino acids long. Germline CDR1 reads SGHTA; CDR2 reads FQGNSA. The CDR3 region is CASSFSGGVGETQYF. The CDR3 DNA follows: TGTGCCAGCAGCTTTTCAGGGGGCGTTGGAGAGACCCAGTACTTC.

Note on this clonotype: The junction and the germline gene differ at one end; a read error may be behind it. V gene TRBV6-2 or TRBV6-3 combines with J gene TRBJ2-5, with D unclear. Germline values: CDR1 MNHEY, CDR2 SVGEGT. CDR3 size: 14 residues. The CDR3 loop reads CASSSRVEQEIQYF. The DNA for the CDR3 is TGTGCCAGCAGTTCCCGGGTCGAACAAGAGATCCAGTACTTC.

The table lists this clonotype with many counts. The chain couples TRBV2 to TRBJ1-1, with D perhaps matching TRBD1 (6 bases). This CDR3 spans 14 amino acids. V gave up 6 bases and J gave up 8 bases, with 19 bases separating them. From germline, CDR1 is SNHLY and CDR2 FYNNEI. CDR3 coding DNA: TGTGCCAGCAGAGCCGACAGGCCACGGTGGGAAGCTTTCTTT. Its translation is CASRADRPRWEAFF.

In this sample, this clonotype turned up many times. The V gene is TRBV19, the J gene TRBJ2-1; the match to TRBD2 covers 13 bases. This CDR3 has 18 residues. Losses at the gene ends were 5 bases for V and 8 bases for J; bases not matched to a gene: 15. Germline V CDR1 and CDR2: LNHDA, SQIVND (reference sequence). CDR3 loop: CASSSRDRTSGRGDEQFF. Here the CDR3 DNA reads TGTGCCAGTAGTTCCCGGGACAGGACTAGCGGGAGAGGCGATGAGCAGTTCTTC.

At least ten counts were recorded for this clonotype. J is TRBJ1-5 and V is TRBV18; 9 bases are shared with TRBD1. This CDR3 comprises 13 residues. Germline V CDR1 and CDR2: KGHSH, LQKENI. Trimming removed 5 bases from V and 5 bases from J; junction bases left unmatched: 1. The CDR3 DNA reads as TGTGCCAGCTCAGGACAGGGGCATCAGCCCCAGCATTTT. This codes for CASSGQGHQPQHF.

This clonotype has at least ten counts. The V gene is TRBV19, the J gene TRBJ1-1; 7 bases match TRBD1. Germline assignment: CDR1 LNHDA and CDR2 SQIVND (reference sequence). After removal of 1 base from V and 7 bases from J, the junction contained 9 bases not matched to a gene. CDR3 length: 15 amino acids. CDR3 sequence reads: CASSIAGGGVNEAFF. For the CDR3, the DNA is TGTGCCAGTAGTATAGCAGGGGGGGGCGTCAATGAAGCTTTCTTT.

This CDR3 reads CSVQGGGNTGELFF. CDR3 DNA: TGCAGCGTACAGGGAGGGGGGAACACCGGGGAGCTGTTTTTT. The V gene is TRBV29-1, the J gene TRBJ2-2, with D maybe TRBD2 (7 bases). This CDR3 is 14 amino acids long. V dropped 6 bases and J dropped 1 base, with 12 bases sitting between them. The V gene's germline CDR1 is SQVTM and CDR2 ANQGSEA.

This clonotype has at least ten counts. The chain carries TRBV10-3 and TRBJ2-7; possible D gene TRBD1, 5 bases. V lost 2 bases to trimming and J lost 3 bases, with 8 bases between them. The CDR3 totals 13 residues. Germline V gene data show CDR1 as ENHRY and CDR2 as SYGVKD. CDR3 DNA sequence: TGTGCCATCAGTGAGCCCCAGGGCTACGAGCAGTACTTC. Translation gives CAISEPQGYEQYF.